The source of this T cell receptor (beta chain) is a study of cytomegalovirus exposure and HLA in healthy donors. The CDR3 spans 14 residues. V was trimmed by 0 bases and J by 5 bases, leaving 12 bases between them. To note about this clone: What it binds is unknown.

Using immunoSEQ multiplex PCR, the repertoire was profiled, and TCRdb retains in-frame clones only, with some absent. The sample records 130,000 or so clones, about 91% being singletons. Regarding the study as a whole: In the 130 or so validation repertoires, a later analysis found that first-cohort TCR clusters tended to co-occur.

Specimen: PBMCs. The chain links TRBV5-7 to TRBJ2-7, with TRBD1 as a possible D gene (6 bases). TRBV5-7 is annotated as an ORF whose role is uncertain. The sequence was collected from a woman younger than 35 in good health and CMV-seronegative. The CDR3 is CASSLGETGNEQYF. DNA of the CDR3: TGTGCCAGCAGCTTGGGAGAAACAGGGAACGAGCAGTACTTC.